These T cell receptor beta chains were read from a single sample in a study of identical twins. TCRdb independently ran MiXCR on the 5' RACE reads; one entry per CDR3 protein. This table has approximately 220,000 distinct CDR3 sequences, roughly 7.5% appearing once. These same data were also listed under a study on yellow fever vaccine responses in identical twins.

Sequenced sample: memory (CD45RO+) T cells sorted from blood. Every receptor here comes from a woman in her late teens or twenties in good health. CDR3s include the opening cysteine and the closing phenylalanine or tryptophan. Fields, in order: D gene, J gene, V gene, clone size, CDR3 protein, CDR3 DNA. A D gene is named only where the DNA matches it firmly. Not every row has a clone size; where given, it reads once, few, many or a size class.

.	TRBJ1-1	TRBV7-9	many	CASSLADMGLGRTEAFF	TGTGCCAGCAGCTTAGCGGACATGGGCCTTGGGAGGACTGAAGCTTTCTTT
.	TRBJ2-7	TRBV20-1	.	CSARDISRALASEQYF	TGCAGTGCTAGAGATATTTCCCGGGCCTTAGCGTCCGAGCAGTACTTC
TRBD2	TRBJ2-5	TRBV20-1	.	CSTQTGTSGRARETQYF	TGCAGTACCCAAACCGGGACTAGCGGGAGGGCCCGAGAGACCCAGTACTTC
TRBD2	TRBJ2-3	TRBV5-6	many	CASSSTTSGSSYF	TGTGCCAGCAGCTCAACGACTAGCGGGAGTTCGTATTTT
.	TRBJ2-3	TRBV7-2	many	CASSLDTDPAGEQYF	TGTGCCAGCAGCTTAGACACGGACCCCGCCGGGGAGCAGTATTTT
.	TRBJ2-7	TRBV20-1	few	CSAIDPGSFSYEQYF	TGCAGTGCTATAGACCCCGGGTCGTTCTCCTACGAGCAGTACTTC
.	TRBJ2-4	TRBV6-2/TRBV6-3	many	CASSTRQAALKNIQYF	TGTGCCAGCAGTACACGACAGGCCGCCTTAAAAAACATTCAGTACTTC
TRBD2	TRBJ2-1	TRBV6-2/TRBV6-3	few	CASKLAGVSHEQFF	TGTGCCAGCAAACTAGCGGGAGTTTCCCATGAGCAGTTCTTC
TRBD1	TRBJ2-7	TRBV6-5	many	CASSSLQGGLDEQYF	TGTGCCAGCAGTTCCCTACAGGGGGGTCTCGACGAGCAGTACTTC
TRBD1	TRBJ1-2	TRBV20-1	many	CSARTGTGLGYTF	TGCAGTGCCAGGACAGGGACAGGCCTTGGCTACACCTTC
TRBD2	TRBJ2-3	TRBV7-6	few	CASSPLAGGPDTQYF	TGTGCCAGCAGCCCGCTAGCGGGAGGGCCAGATACGCAGTATTTT
.	TRBJ2-7	TRBV15	few	CATTRNRAGAYEQYF	TGTGCCACGACCCGTAACAGGGCCGGGGCCTACGAGCAGTACTTC